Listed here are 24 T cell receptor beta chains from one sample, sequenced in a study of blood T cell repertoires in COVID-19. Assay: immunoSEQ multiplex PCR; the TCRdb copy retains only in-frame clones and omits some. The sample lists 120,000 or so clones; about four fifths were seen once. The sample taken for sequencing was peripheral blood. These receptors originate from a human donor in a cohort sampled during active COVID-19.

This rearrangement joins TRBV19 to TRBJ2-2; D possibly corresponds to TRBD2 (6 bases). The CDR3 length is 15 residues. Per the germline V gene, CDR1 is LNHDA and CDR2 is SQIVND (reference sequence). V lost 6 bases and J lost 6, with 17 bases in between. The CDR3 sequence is CASSPREAGSGELFF. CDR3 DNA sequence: TGTGCCAGTAGCCCCAGGGAGGCTGGGTCCGGGGAGCTGTTTTTT.

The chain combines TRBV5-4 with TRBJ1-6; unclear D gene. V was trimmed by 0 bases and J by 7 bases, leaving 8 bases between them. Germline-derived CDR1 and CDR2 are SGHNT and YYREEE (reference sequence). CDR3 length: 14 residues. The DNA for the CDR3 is TGTGCCAGCAGCTTGGGAGGGATCAATTCACCCCTCCACTTT. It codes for CASSLGGINSPLHF.

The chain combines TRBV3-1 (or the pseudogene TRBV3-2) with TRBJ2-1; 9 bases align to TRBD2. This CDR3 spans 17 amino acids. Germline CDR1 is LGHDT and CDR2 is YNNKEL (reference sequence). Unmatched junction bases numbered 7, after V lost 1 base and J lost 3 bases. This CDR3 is CASSQGSGSGGYNEQFF. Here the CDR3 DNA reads TGTGCCAGCAGCCAAGGGTCGGGTAGCGGGGGCTACAATGAGCAGTTCTTC.

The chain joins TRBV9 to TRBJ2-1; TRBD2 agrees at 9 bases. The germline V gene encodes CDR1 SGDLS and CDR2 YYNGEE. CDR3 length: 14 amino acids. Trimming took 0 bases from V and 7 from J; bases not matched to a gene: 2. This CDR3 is CASSVEAGGNEQFF. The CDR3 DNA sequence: TGTGCCAGCAGCGTAGAAGCGGGGGGTAATGAGCAGTTCTTC. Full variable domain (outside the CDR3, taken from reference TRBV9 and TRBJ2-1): DSGVTQTPKHLITATGQRVTLRCSPRSGDLSVYWYQQSLDQGLQFLIQYYNGEERAKGNILERFSAQQFPDLHSELNLSSLELGDSALYFCASSVEAGGNEQFFGPGTRLTVL.

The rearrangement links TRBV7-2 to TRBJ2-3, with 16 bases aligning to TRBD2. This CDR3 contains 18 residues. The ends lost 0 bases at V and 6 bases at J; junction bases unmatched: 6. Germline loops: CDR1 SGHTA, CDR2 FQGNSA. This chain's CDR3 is CASSLAPGLAGGRDTQYF. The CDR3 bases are TGTGCCAGCAGCTTAGCCCCGGGACTAGCGGGGGGGCGGGATACGCAGTATTTT.

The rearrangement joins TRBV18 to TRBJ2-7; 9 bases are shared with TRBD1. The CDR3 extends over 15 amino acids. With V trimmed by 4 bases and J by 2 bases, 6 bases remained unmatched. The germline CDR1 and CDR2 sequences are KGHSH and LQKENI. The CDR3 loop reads CASSRTGQGAYEQYF. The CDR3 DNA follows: TGTGCCAGCTCACGGACGGGACAGGGAGCCTACGAGCAGTACTTC.

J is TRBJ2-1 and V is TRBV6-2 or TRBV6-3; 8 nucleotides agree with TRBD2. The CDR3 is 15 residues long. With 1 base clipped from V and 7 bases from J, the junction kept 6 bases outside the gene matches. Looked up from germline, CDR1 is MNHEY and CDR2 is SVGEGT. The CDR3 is CASSYFSGVGNEQFF. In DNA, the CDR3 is TGTGCCAGCAGTTACTTTAGCGGGGTCGGTAATGAGCAGTTCTTC.

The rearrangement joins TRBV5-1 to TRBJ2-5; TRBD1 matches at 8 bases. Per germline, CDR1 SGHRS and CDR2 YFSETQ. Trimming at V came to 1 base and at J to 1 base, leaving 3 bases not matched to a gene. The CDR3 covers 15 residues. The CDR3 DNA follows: TGCGCCAGCAGCTTGAACACAGGGGGCCAAGAGACCCAGTACTTC. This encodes CASSLNTGGQETQYF.

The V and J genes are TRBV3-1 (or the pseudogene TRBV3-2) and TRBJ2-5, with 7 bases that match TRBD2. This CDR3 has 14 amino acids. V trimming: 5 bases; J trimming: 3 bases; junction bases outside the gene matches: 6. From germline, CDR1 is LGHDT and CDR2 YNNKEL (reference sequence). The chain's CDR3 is CASSDGSGEETQYF. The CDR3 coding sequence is TGTGCCAGCAGCGACGGCAGCGGGGAAGAGACCCAGTACTTC.

The CDR3 region has the DNA TGTGCCAGCAACGGACAGGGGGGGGATCAGCCCCAGCATTTT. It yields the protein CASNGQGGDQPQHF. This chain uses TRBV2 with TRBJ1-5; the match to TRBD1 covers 10 bases. CDR1 and CDR2 from the germline V gene are SNHLY and FYNNEI. CDR3 length: 14 residues. The V and J ends lost 7 bases and 5 bases, in that order; junction bases with no gene match: 5.

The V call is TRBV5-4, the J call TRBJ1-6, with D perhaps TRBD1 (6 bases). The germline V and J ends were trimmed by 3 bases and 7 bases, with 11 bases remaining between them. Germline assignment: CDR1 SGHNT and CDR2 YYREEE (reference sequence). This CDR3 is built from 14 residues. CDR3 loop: CASSSMGANSPLHF. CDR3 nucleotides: TGTGCCAGCAGCTCTATGGGGGCAAATTCACCCCTCCACTTT.

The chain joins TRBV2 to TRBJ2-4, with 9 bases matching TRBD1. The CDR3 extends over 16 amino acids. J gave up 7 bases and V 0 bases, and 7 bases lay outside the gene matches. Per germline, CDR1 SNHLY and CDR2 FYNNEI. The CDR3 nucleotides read TGTGCCAGCAGTGAAGCGGGGGACAGGGCGGGGAACATTCAGTACTTC. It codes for CASSEAGDRAGNIQYF. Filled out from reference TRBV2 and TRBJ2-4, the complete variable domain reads EPEVTQTPSHQVTQMGQEVILRCVPISNHLYFYWYRQILGQKVEFLVSFYNNEISEKSEIFDDQFSVERPDGSNFTLKIRSTKLEDSAMYFCASSEAGDRAGNIQYFGAGTRLSVL.

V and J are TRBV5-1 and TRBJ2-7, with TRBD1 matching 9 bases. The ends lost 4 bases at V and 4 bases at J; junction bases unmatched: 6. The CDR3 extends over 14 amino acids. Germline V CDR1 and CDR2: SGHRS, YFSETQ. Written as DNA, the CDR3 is TGCGCCAGCAGCCCGGGACAGGGAATTTACGAGCAGTACTTC. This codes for CASSPGQGIYEQYF.

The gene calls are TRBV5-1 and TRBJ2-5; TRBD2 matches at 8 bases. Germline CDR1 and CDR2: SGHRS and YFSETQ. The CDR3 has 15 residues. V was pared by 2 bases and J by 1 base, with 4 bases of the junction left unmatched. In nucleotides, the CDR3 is TGCGCCAGCAGCTTCCCGGGGGGGTCCCAAGAGACCCAGTACTTC. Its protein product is CASSFPGGSQETQYF.

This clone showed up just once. The CDR3 nucleotides are TGTGCCAGCAGCCTTCTGATTGGGGACCCCGGGGGCACCTTC. It codes for CASSLLIGDPGGTF. The chain has TRBV7-9 and TRBJ1-2, with D perhaps TRBD1 (5 bases). The CDR3 extends over 14 amino acids. Deletions cut 5 bases from V and 13 bases from J, with 23 bases between. The germline V gene encodes CDR1 SEHNR and CDR2 FQNEAQ (reference sequence).

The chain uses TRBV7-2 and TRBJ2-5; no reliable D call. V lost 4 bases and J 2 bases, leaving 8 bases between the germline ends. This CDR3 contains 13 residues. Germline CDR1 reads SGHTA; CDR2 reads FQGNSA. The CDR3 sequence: CASSYYLQETQYF. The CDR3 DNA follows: TGTGCCAGCAGCTATTATCTACAAGAGACCCAGTACTTC.

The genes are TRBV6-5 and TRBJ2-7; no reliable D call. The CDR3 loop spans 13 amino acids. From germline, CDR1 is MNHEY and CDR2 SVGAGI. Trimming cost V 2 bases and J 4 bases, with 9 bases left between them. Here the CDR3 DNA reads TGTGCCAGCAGTTACGCCGACGGGTACGAGCAGTACTTC. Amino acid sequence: CASSYADGYEQYF.

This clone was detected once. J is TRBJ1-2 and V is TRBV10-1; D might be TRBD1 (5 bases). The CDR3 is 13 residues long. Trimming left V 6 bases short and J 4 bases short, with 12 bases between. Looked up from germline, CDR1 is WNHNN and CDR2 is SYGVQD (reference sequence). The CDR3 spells CASSGRQGYGYTF. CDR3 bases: TGCGCCAGCAGCGGCCGCCAGGGCTATGGCTACACCTTC.

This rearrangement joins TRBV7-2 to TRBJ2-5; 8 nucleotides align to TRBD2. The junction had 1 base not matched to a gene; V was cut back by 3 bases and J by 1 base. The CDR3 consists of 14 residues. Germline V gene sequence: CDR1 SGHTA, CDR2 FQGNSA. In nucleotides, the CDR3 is TGTGCCAGCAGCTTCGGACTAGCCCAAGAGACCCAGTACTTC. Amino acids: CASSFGLAQETQYF.

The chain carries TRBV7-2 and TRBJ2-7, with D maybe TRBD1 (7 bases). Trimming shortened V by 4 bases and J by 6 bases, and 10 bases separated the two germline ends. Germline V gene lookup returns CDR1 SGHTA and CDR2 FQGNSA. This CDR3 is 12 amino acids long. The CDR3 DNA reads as TGTGCCAGCAGCTCAGGGGGAGGCGAGCAGTACTTC. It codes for CASSSGGGEQYF. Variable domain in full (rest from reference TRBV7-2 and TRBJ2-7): GAGVSQSPSNKVTEKGKDVELRCDPISGHTALYWYRQSLGQGLEFLIYFQGNSAPDKSGLPSDRFSAERTGGSVSTLTIQRTQQEDSAVYLCASSSGGGEQYFGPGTRLTVT.

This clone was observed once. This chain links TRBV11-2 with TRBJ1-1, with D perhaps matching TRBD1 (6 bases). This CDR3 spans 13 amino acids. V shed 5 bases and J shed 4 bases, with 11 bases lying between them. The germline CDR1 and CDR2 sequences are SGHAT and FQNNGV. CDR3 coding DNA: TGTGCCAGCAGCACAGGACAGACCACTGAAGCTTTCTTT. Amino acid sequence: CASSTGQTTEAFF.

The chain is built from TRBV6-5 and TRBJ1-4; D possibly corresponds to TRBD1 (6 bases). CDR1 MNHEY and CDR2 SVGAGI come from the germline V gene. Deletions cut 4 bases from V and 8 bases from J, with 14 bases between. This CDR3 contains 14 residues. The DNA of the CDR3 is TGTGCCAGCAGTTCCCCCCGGCAGGGGGAAAAACTGTTTTTT. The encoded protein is CASSSPRQGEKLFF.

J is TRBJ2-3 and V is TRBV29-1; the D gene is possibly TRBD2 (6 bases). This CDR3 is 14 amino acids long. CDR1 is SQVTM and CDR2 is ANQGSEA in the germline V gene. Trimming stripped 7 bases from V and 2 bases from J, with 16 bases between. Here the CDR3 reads CSASGLGATDTQYF. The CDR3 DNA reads TGCAGCGCCTCGGGACTCGGGGCCACAGATACGCAGTATTTT.

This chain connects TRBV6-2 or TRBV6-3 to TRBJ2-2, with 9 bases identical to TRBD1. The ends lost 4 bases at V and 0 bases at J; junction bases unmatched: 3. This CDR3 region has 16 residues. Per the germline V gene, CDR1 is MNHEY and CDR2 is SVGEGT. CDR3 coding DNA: TGTGCCAGCAGTTGGACAGGGGCCGCGAACACCGGGGAGCTGTTTTTT. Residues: CASSWTGAANTGELFF.